The 3 T cell receptor beta chains given below trace back to one sample, sequenced in a study of graft-versus-host responses after intestinal transplantation. Sequencing was performed with immunoSEQ multiplex PCR; in TCRdb, only in-frame clones are kept and a portion is missing. This sample has some 31,000 clones; approximately 93% occur once, and the top ten carry 0.7% to 0.85%. The input for sequencing was PBMCs, taken about ten weeks after intestinal transplant. Every receptor here comes from a human patient who received an intestinal transplant, so some T cells may come from the graft donor.

The gene calls are TRBV5-4 and TRBJ1-1, with TRBD1 matching 10 bases. With V trimmed by 0 bases and J by 4 bases, 6 bases remained unmatched. Germline V gives CDR1 SGHNT, CDR2 YYREEE (reference sequence). This CDR3 is 16 amino acids long. The CDR3 sequence: CASSLGQGAAITEAFF. The CDR3 DNA follows: TGTGCCAGCAGCTTGGGACAGGGGGCGGCTATCACTGAAGCTTTCTTT.

V gene TRBV10-3 combines with J gene TRBJ2-5; 11 bases line up with TRBD2. Germline CDR1 reads ENHRY; CDR2 reads SYGVKD. The trim removed 3 bases at V and 2 bases at J, leaving 5 bases unmatched. This CDR3 is built from 16 residues. The CDR3 region is CAISDQIAGGQETQYF. The CDR3 bases are TGTGCCATCAGTGACCAAATAGCGGGGGGGCAAGAGACCCAGTACTTC.

This chain uses TRBV4-1 with TRBJ2-6, with D perhaps matching TRBD2 (5 bases). In germline, CDR1 is MGHRA, CDR2 YSYEKL. The V and J ends lost 4 bases and 0 bases respectively, with 13 bases between them. The CDR3 contains 17 residues. This CDR3 reads CASSPPWSGSGANVLTF. The CDR3 coding sequence is TGCGCCAGCAGCCCGCCTTGGAGCGGCTCTGGGGCCAACGTCCTGACTTTC.